A single sample gave rise to the 31 T cell receptor beta chains below, sequenced in a study of T-cell reconstitution after alpha-beta-depleted transplantation in children. Unique molecular identifiers featured in how the TCRbeta library was prepared. TCRdb independently ran MiXCR on the PCR reads; one entry per CDR3 protein. The table has over 400,000 distinct CDR3 sequences, 9.5% to 15% seen once. Sequencing used PBMCs from the stem cell graft donor, obtained from the stem cell graft. All receptors come from a human donor who donated a stem cell graft to a child with combined immunodeficiency.

This clonotype was detected ten times or more. V gene TRBV10-3 combines with J gene TRBJ2-3; 11 bases align to TRBD2. Germline assignment: CDR1 ENHRY and CDR2 SYGVKD. The CDR3 is 15 amino acids. The V gene end was trimmed by 4 bases and the J gene end by 3 bases; junction bases not matched to a gene: 3. The CDR3 protein is CAISVAGGLTDTQYF. DNA for the CDR3: TGTGCCATCAGTGTAGCGGGGGGGCTAACAGATACGCAGTATTTT.

The sample holds a few counts of this clonotype. The chain couples TRBV6-5 to TRBJ1-5; 8 bases map to TRBD1. The CDR3 extends over 16 amino acids. Germline-derived CDR1 and CDR2 are MNHEY and SVGAGI. The ends lost 6 bases at V and 5 bases at J; junction bases unmatched: 12. The CDR3 spells CASRLRTGSNDQPQHF. The CDR3 DNA reads as TGTGCCAGCAGGCTTAGGACAGGGTCGAATGATCAGCCCCAGCATTTT.

This clonotype was detected ten times or more. The rearrangement uses TRBV7-9 and TRBJ2-2; TRBD2 aligns across 12 bases. Trimming cost V 5 bases and J 3 bases; bases outside gene matches: 4. CDR1 and CDR2 from the germline V gene are SEHNR and FQNEAQ (reference sequence). The CDR3 is made up of 16 amino acids. The CDR3 is CASSRRLAGDTGELFF. In DNA, the CDR3 is TGTGCCAGCAGCCGACGACTAGCGGGGGACACCGGGGAGCTGTTTTTT.

This clonotype was counted between two and nine times. The chain recombines TRBV25-1 with TRBJ2-2; TRBD2 aligns across 8 bases. The junction had 5 bases not matched to a gene; V was cut back by 5 bases and J by 3 bases. Germline V gene lookup returns CDR1 MGHDK and CDR2 SYGVNS. The length of the CDR3 is 15 residues. The CDR3, as DNA: TGTGCCAGCAGTCCCCGGGGGGGTTACACCGGGGAGCTGTTTTTT. This sequence encodes CASSPRGGYTGELFF.

This clonotype is a singleton in its sample. Given a much more abundant clone one base away, this may be a read error. The chain combines TRBV29-1 with TRBJ2-5; weak D call: TRBD2 (5 bases). The CDR3 totals 12 residues. In germline, CDR1 is SQVTM, CDR2 ANQGSEA. The CDR3 loop is CGVDWARGTQYF. The CDR3 DNA sequence: TGCGGCGTTGATTGGGCACGGGGGACCCAGTACTTC.

This clonotype was counted a few times. CDR3 sequence reads: CSARAGTGTQPQHF. The CDR3, as DNA: TGCAGTGCTAGAGCCGGGACAGGTACCCAGCCCCAGCATTTT. V and J are TRBV20-1 and TRBJ1-5, with 8 bases lining up with TRBD1. The V and J ends lost 1 base and 7 bases, in that order; junction bases with no gene match: 6. The germline CDR1 and CDR2 sequences are DFQATT and SNEGSKA (reference sequence). This CDR3 has 14 amino acids.

The chain links TRBV7-9 to TRBJ2-1; D is possibly TRBD2 (6 bases). Deletions cut 8 bases from V and 3 bases from J, with 20 bases between. This CDR3 has 16 amino acids. Germline values: CDR1 SEHNR, CDR2 FQNEAQ (reference sequence). This chain's CDR3 is CASCDPRAGNYNEQFF. For the CDR3, the DNA is TGTGCCAGCTGTGACCCCAGGGCGGGAAACTACAATGAGCAGTTCTTC.

This clonotype was recorded a few times. This chain connects TRBV7-9 to TRBJ1-1; 7 bases fit TRBD1. The CDR3 has 14 residues. Unmatched junction bases numbered 6, after V lost 3 bases and J lost 5 bases. Germline values: CDR1 SEHNR, CDR2 FQNEAQ (reference sequence). This chain's CDR3 is CASSLTGFGTEAFF. CDR3 nucleotide sequence: TGTGCCAGCAGCTTGACAGGGTTCGGGACTGAAGCTTTCTTT.

This rearrangement joins TRBV20-1 to TRBJ1-5; D ambiguous. V was clipped by 2 bases and J by 2 bases, with 13 bases between them. CDR1 is DFQATT, CDR2 SNEGSKA, per germline (reference sequence). This CDR3 contains 15 residues. The CDR3 spells CSARTLPGGNQPQHF. The DNA of the CDR3 is TGCAGTGCTAGAACCTTACCTGGGGGCAATCAGCCCCAGCATTTT.

The chain couples TRBV7-9 to TRBJ1-3; perhaps TRBD1 as D (5 bases). Germline CDR1 is SEHNR and CDR2 is FQNEAQ (reference sequence). The CDR3 contains 16 residues. Trimming took 1 base from V and 0 from J, leaving 10 bases between them. Written as DNA, the CDR3 is TGTGCCAGCAGCTTAGGATGGGGGGACTCTGGAAACACCATATATTTT. It yields the protein CASSLGWGDSGNTIYF. Full variable domain (missing parts from reference TRBV7-9 and TRBJ1-3): DTGVSQNPRHKITKRGQNVTFRCDPISEHNRLYWYRQTLGQGPEFLTYFQNEAQLEKSRLLSDRFSAERPKGSFSTLEIQRTEQGDSAMYLCASSLGWGDSGNTIYFGEGSWLTVV.

This clonotype came up a few times. This rearrangement joins TRBV12-3 or TRBV12-4 to TRBJ2-7, with TRBD2 as a possible D gene (6 bases). V lost 3 bases, J lost 2 bases, and 20 bases lay in between. The CDR3 contains 17 residues. The chain's CDR3 is CASSLELATPITYEQYF. For the CDR3, the DNA is TGTGCCAGCAGTTTGGAACTAGCAACCCCTATAACCTACGAGCAGTACTTC.

In this sample, this clonotype turned up many times. The V and J genes are TRBV5-1 and TRBJ2-7, with a weak D call TRBD2 (5 bases). The V gene's germline CDR1 is SGHRS and CDR2 YFSETQ. The CDR3 loop spans 14 amino acids. With 0 bases removed from V and 5 bases from J, the gap between germline ends came to 12 bases. The CDR3 nucleotides read TGCGCCAGCAGCTTGGAATGGAGCGGCGACGAGCAGTACTTC. It encodes CASSLEWSGDEQYF.

This clonotype has a count of ten or more. The chain employs TRBV10-3 and TRBJ2-5; no reliable D call. The germline gives CDR1 ENHRY, CDR2 SYGVKD. The ends were cut back, 2 bases at V and 0 bases at J, with 4 bases in the middle. The CDR3 runs to 13 residues. The CDR3 is CAISEANQETQYF. The CDR3 DNA is TGTGCCATCAGTGAGGCGAACCAAGAGACCCAGTACTTC.

This clonotype was observed many times. This rearrangement joins TRBV29-1 to TRBJ2-1; 9 nucleotides match TRBD2. This CDR3 contains 13 residues. Germline CDR1 and CDR2: SQVTM and ANQGSEA. V was clipped by 7 bases and J by 8 bases; unmatched bases: 9. CDR3: CSASGREGYEQFF. In nucleotides, the CDR3 is TGCAGCGCGTCGGGGCGGGAGGGCTATGAGCAGTTCTTC.

The chain recombines TRBV20-1 with TRBJ2-5; the D call may be TRBD1 or TRBD2 (7 bases each). This CDR3 has 12 residues. Trimming stripped 5 bases from V and 7 bases from J, with 14 bases between. The germline V gene encodes CDR1 DFQATT and CDR2 SNEGSKA (reference sequence). In nucleotides, the CDR3 is TGCAGTGCTCCAGACAGGGAGGGGACCCAGTACTTC. This codes for CSAPDREGTQYF.

The sample holds a few counts of this clonotype. This chain uses TRBV12-3 or TRBV12-4 with TRBJ2-5, with 11 bases fitting TRBD1. The CDR3 totals 16 residues. Trimming removed 5 bases from V and 5 bases from J; junction bases left unmatched: 10. Written as DNA, the CDR3 is TGTGCCAGCAGTCCCGGGGACAGGGGGTCCCGGGAGACCCAGTACTTC. It translates to CASSPGDRGSRETQYF.

In its sample, this clonotype was seen many times. V is TRBV6-5 and J is TRBJ2-7, with D possibly being TRBD2 (6 bases). The CDR3 loop spans 14 amino acids. The V and J ends lost 0 bases and 0 bases respectively, with 6 bases between them. CDR1 is MNHEY, CDR2 SVGAGI, per germline. The CDR3 loop reads CASSYSGGSYEQYF. The CDR3 DNA reads TGTGCCAGCAGTTACTCGGGGGGCTCCTACGAGCAGTACTTC.

The chain couples TRBV11-2 to TRBJ2-6; D gene uncertain. The CDR3 runs 18 residues. V gave up 5 bases and J gave up 4 bases, with 21 bases separating them. The germline V gene encodes CDR1 SGHAT and CDR2 FQNNGV. The CDR3 protein is CASSEAGPLTAGANVLTF. CDR3 in DNA: TGTGCCAGCAGCGAAGCCGGGCCTCTGACGGCGGGGGCCAACGTCCTGACTTTC.

This clonotype was observed a handful of times. This chain uses TRBV4-2 with TRBJ2-1; no reliable D call. CDR1 is LGHNA and CDR2 is YNFKEQ in the germline V gene. V lost 7 bases to trimming and J lost 4 bases, with 14 bases between them. CDR3 length: 14 amino acids. The CDR3 nucleotides read TGTGCCAGCATCCCATTTTGTTGGTACAATGAGCAGTTCTTC. Translation gives CASIPFCWYNEQFF.

This clonotype occurred many times. The CDR3 is CASSRVRNTEAFF. The CDR3 nucleotides read TGTGCCAGCAGCCGGGTAAGGAACACTGAAGCTTTCTTT. The chain joins TRBV12-3 or TRBV12-4 to TRBJ1-1; D is unclear. The CDR3 contains 13 residues. V was shortened by 6 bases and J by 1 base, with 9 bases between the two germline ends.

This clonotype occurred a few times. This chain connects TRBV9 to TRBJ2-7; the D call may be TRBD1 or TRBD2 (8 bases each). Germline CDR1 SGDLS, CDR2 YYNGEE. V lost 3 bases and J 1 base, leaving 17 bases between the germline ends. The length of the CDR3 is 16 residues. The CDR3 sequence: CASSAQGAGGSYEQYF. The DNA of the CDR3 is TGTGCCAGCAGCGCCCAGGGGGCGGGGGGTTCCTACGAGCAGTACTTC.

V is TRBV20-1 and J is TRBJ1-2, with 7 bases fitting TRBD1. Germline V CDR1 and CDR2: DFQATT, SNEGSKA (reference sequence). The CDR3 contains 14 residues. With 5 bases clipped from V and 5 bases from J, the junction kept 11 bases outside the gene matches. CDR3 in amino acids: CSAPWTGRGYGYTF. The DNA for the CDR3 is TGCAGTGCTCCGTGGACAGGAAGGGGATATGGCTACACCTTC.

On this clonotype itself: Relative to the germline gene, one junction end is altered; a read error may explain this. For the CDR3, the DNA is TGCGCCAGCAGCCAGGGCAGGAGCTCCTACGGGCAGTACTTC. It is translated as CASSQGRSSYGQYF. V is TRBV4-3 and J is TRBJ2-7; no clear D gene. Germline-derived CDR1 and CDR2 are LGHNA and YSLEER. The CDR3 has 14 residues.

The rearrangement links TRBV20-1 to TRBJ2-7, with D perhaps matching TRBD1 (6 bases). In germline, CDR1 is DFQATT, CDR2 SNEGSKA (reference sequence). Trimming left V 2 bases short and J 10 bases short, with 18 bases between. The length of the CDR3 is 13 residues. CDR3 in DNA: TGCAGTGCTAGACAAACAGGGTGGGACCAACAGTACTTC. It specifies CSARQTGWDQQYF.

This clonotype has more than one count but fewer than ten. This rearrangement joins TRBV5-1 to TRBJ1-1; D remains unclear. The CDR3 runs to 14 residues. With 2 bases removed from V and 4 bases from J, the gap between germline ends came to 12 bases. The germline CDR1 and CDR2 sequences are SGHRS and YFSETQ. This CDR3 reads CASSFMEEGTEAFF. Written as DNA, the CDR3 is TGCGCCAGCAGCTTCATGGAGGAGGGCACTGAAGCTTTCTTT.

This clonotype was seen a few times. V is TRBV20-1 and J is TRBJ2-7; 13 bases match TRBD2. Germline lookup yields CDR1 DFQATT and CDR2 SNEGSKA (reference sequence). The CDR3 consists of 16 residues. V shed 2 bases and J 7 bases; nucleotides not matched to a gene: 11. The CDR3 here is CSARRSTSGRAGEQYF. As DNA, the CDR3 is TGCAGTGCTAGACGCTCCACTAGCGGGAGGGCCGGTGAGCAGTACTTC.

A few counts support this clonotype. The J gene is TRBJ2-1, the V gene TRBV7-9; 8 positions agree with TRBD1. With 3 bases clipped from V and 8 bases from J, the junction kept 15 bases outside the gene matches. Germline CDR1 SEHNR, CDR2 FQNEAQ (reference sequence). This CDR3 is built from 17 residues. DNA for the CDR3: TGTGCCAGCAGCTTTAACCTCGGGCAGGGGGCATACGATGAGCAGTTCTTC. This codes for CASSFNLGQGAYDEQFF.

This chain joins TRBV30 and TRBJ2-7; D is ambiguous. Germline V CDR1 and CDR2: GTSNPN, SVGIG (reference sequence). The CDR3 spans 14 residues. Trimming cost V 3 bases and J 4 bases, with 16 bases left between them. For the CDR3, the DNA is TGTGCCTGGAGCGAAACAATCGCCCCTTACGAGCAGTACTTC. The encoded protein is CAWSETIAPYEQYF.

This chain links TRBV4-3 with TRBJ1-4; the D is unclear. Between the trimmed V and J ends, which lost 2 bases and 5 bases, there was a span of 9 bases. Per the germline V gene, CDR1 is LGHNA and CDR2 is YSLEER. The CDR3 totals 14 residues. The CDR3 DNA follows: TGCGCCAGCAGCCAAAGGGCCAGCAATGAAAAACTGTTTTTT. This translates into CASSQRASNEKLFF.

The chain couples TRBV6-5 to TRBJ1-1, with a tentative D call TRBD1 (5 bases). This CDR3 has 12 residues. Per the germline V gene, CDR1 is MNHEY and CDR2 is SVGAGI. V lost 0 bases to trimming and J lost 6 bases, with 5 bases between them. The CDR3 here is CASSYSGAEAFF. DNA for the CDR3: TGTGCCAGCAGTTACTCGGGGGCTGAAGCTTTCTTT.

This clonotype was detected ten times or more. A single base separates this from a much larger clone, so it may be a read error. V is TRBV5-6 and J is TRBJ2-7, with D possibly TRBD1 on 6 matching bases. The CDR3 contains 15 residues. The germline gives CDR1 SGHDT, CDR2 YYEEEE. CDR3 bases: TGTGCCTGCAGCGCAGTCCCGGGACAAGACTACGAGCAGTACTTC. It is translated as CACSAVPGQDYEQYF.